Below are 21 T cell receptor beta chains sequenced from a single sample in a study of OX40 agonist ivuxolimab in advanced cancers. The protocol was immunoSEQ multiplex PCR, while the TCRdb copy is restricted to in-frame clones and leaves out a portion. This table has 40,000 or so clones, 85% to 90% appearing once. Here the sequenced sample was CD4+ or CD8+ T cells sorted from blood, taken in a trial of the OX40 agonist ivuxolimab. Receptors originate from an adult with an advanced solid tumor such as melanoma, head and neck, liver or kidney cancer.

This chain links TRBV29-1 with TRBJ2-1; TRBD2 aligns across 12 bases. V lost 7 bases to trimming and J lost 2 bases; unmatched junction nucleotides: 12. The CDR3 covers 17 residues. Germline CDR1 reads SQVTM; CDR2 reads ANQGSEA. CDR3 in amino acids: CSGWGGLAGGPYNEQFF. CDR3 in DNA: TGCAGCGGATGGGGTGGCCTAGCGGGAGGGCCCTACAATGAGCAGTTCTTC.

CDR3 bases: TGTGCCAGCAGTTTCCCCCTGACCACTGAAGCTTTCTTT. Its translation is CASSFPLTTEAFF. This chain connects TRBV28 to TRBJ1-1, with D uncertain. V lost 3 bases to trimming and J lost 4 bases, with 9 bases between them. CDR1 is MDHEN, CDR2 SYDVKM, per germline. This CDR3 is 13 amino acids long.

The chain carries TRBV7-9 and TRBJ1-3, with D hard to call. CDR1 and CDR2 (germline): SEHNR, FQNEAQ (reference sequence). This CDR3 is built from 13 residues. V lost 5 bases to trimming and J lost 3 bases, with 8 bases between them. The CDR3 sequence: CASSLVFGNTIYF. CDR3 nucleotide sequence: TGTGCCAGCAGCCTCGTCTTTGGAAACACCATATATTTT.

This chain connects TRBV19 to TRBJ2-7; TRBD1 is a possible D gene (6 bases). V was cut by 5 bases and J by 3 bases, with 14 bases left in between. CDR3 length: 14 amino acids. Per the germline V gene, CDR1 is LNHDA and CDR2 is SQIVND (reference sequence). The CDR3 loop is CASSSGARSYEQYF. Here the CDR3 DNA reads TGTGCCAGTAGTTCAGGGGCGCGGAGCTACGAGCAGTACTTC.

The V call is TRBV6-1, the J call TRBJ1-5; no reliable D call. The CDR3 is made up of 11 amino acids. Germline V gives CDR1 MNHNS, CDR2 SASEGT. The V end lost 1 base, the J end lost 5 bases, and 0 bases lay between the germline ends. CDR3 DNA sequence: TGTGCCAGCAGTGAAGATCAGCCCCAGCATTTT. This gives the protein CASSEDQPQHF.

This clone was detected only a few times. The chain employs TRBV7-8 and TRBJ1-2, with TRBD1 matching 10 bases. The V and J ends lost 1 base and 5 bases, in that order; junction bases with no gene match: 7. Germline V gene lookup returns CDR1 SGHVS and CDR2 FQNEAQ. The CDR3 spans 16 residues. DNA of the CDR3: TGTGCCAGCAGCTTAGGTGTCGGGACAGGGGCGTATGGCTACACCTTC. Translating it yields CASSLGVGTGAYGYTF.

This chain joins TRBV7-6 and TRBJ1-6; D possibly corresponds to TRBD1 (5 bases). Per germline, CDR1 SGHVS and CDR2 FNYEAQ. The CDR3 runs 15 residues. Trimming shortened V by 0 bases and J by 8 bases, and 11 bases separated the two germline ends. CDR3: CASSLAQGRYSPLHF. CDR3 DNA: TGTGCCAGCAGCTTAGCCCAGGGACGGTATTCACCCCTCCACTTT.

This clone was counted once. The chain links TRBV2 to TRBJ2-1, with 12 bases aligning to TRBD2. The CDR3 runs 16 residues. V was pared by 7 bases and J by 4 bases, with 8 bases of the junction left unmatched. Germline-derived CDR1 and CDR2 are SNHLY and FYNNEI. Written as DNA, the CDR3 is TGTGCCAGCACCCCTTTTACTAGCGGGAGGTACAATGAGCAGTTCTTC. Amino acids: CASTPFTSGRYNEQFF.

The V gene is TRBV19, the J gene TRBJ1-2; no clear D. Trimming took 6 bases from V and 4 from J, leaving 12 bases between them. The CDR3 is 13 amino acids. In germline, CDR1 is LNHDA, CDR2 SQIVND (reference sequence). The CDR3 nucleotides read TGTGCCAGTAGCCCCTCAGGTAGCTATGGCTACACCTTC. It translates to CASSPSGSYGYTF.

V and J are TRBV11-2 and TRBJ2-1; TRBD1 agrees at 11 bases. The trim removed 5 bases at V and 9 bases at J, leaving 9 bases unmatched. The CDR3 has 15 amino acids. CDR1 and CDR2 from the germline V gene are SGHAT and FQNNGV. DNA for the CDR3: TGTGCCAGCAGCCAAGGACAGGGGGCGCGCACTGAGCAGTTCTTC. Its translation is CASSQGQGARTEQFF.

This chain connects TRBV27 to TRBJ2-1; possible D gene TRBD2, 6 bases. With 7 bases removed from V and 0 bases from J, the gap between germline ends came to 16 bases. CDR1 and CDR2 (germline): MNHEY, SMNVEV (reference sequence). CDR3 length equals 16 residues. In DNA form, the CDR3 reads TGTGCCAGCACCAACGTCTGGGGGGACTCCTACAATGAGCAGTTCTTC. Translated, it gives CASTNVWGDSYNEQFF.

V gene TRBV11-2 combines with J gene TRBJ2-7; TRBD1 aligns across 7 bases. With V trimmed by 1 base and J by 1 base, 4 bases remained unmatched. This CDR3 is built from 15 residues. The V gene's germline CDR1 is SGHAT and CDR2 FQNNGV. The CDR3: CASSLATGQSYEQYF. The CDR3 DNA reads TGTGCCAGCAGCTTAGCGACAGGGCAATCCTACGAGCAGTACTTC.

This chain uses TRBV2 with TRBJ2-7; 7 positions match TRBD2. The CDR3 totals 15 residues. Germline assignment: CDR1 SNHLY and CDR2 FYNNEI. V was pared by 4 bases and J by 1 base, with 7 bases of the junction left unmatched. CDR3 bases: TGTGCCAGCAGTGGGTCACTAGCGCCGTCCTACGAGCAGTACTTC. Protein: CASSGSLAPSYEQYF.

The rearrangement links TRBV5-4 to TRBJ2-1; D perhaps matches TRBD2 (5 bases). The CDR3 loop spans 17 amino acids. Germline assignment: CDR1 SGHNT and CDR2 YYREEE (reference sequence). Trimming took off 4 bases at V and 0 bases at J, with 17 bases between the two ends. The CDR3: CASSVEQRVSSYNEQFF. CDR3 coding DNA: TGTGCCAGCAGCGTCGAGCAGAGGGTGAGCTCCTACAATGAGCAGTTCTTC.

This chain connects TRBV7-9 to TRBJ2-2; 7 bases are shared with TRBD1. After removal of 5 bases from V and 5 bases from J, the junction contained 11 bases not matched to a gene. The CDR3 consists of 16 residues. CDR1 SEHNR and CDR2 FQNEAQ come from the germline V gene (reference sequence). Written as DNA, the CDR3 is TGTGCCAGCAGCCGACCCGGACAGGTGTTTACCGGGGAGCTGTTTTTT. Amino acid sequence: CASSRPGQVFTGELFF.

This rearrangement joins TRBV11-2 to TRBJ1-2; D gene unclear. CDR3 size: 13 residues. The V end lost 0 bases, the J end lost 5 bases, and 7 bases lay between the germline ends. CDR1 is SGHAT, CDR2 FQNNGV, per germline. The CDR3 reads CASSLDPRYGYTF. In DNA form, the CDR3 reads TGTGCCAGCAGCTTAGATCCCCGGTATGGCTACACCTTC.

The rearrangement uses TRBV4-3 and TRBJ1-2; no firm D call. Germline CDR1 and CDR2: LGHNA and YSLEER. Trimming pared 6 bases from V and 3 bases from J, leaving 23 bases between. This CDR3 comprises 17 residues. The CDR3 loop reads CASSEAAIRNVDYGYTF. The CDR3 region has the DNA TGCGCCAGCAGTGAAGCTGCCATTCGGAACGTCGACTATGGCTACACCTTC.

The chain joins TRBV9 to TRBJ2-1; 11 nucleotides line up with TRBD2. CDR1 SGDLS and CDR2 YYNGEE come from the germline V gene. The CDR3 totals 16 residues. The J segment lost 4 bases and the V segment lost 5 bases, leaving 8 bases of the junction unmatched. CDR3 coding DNA: TGTGCCAGCAGTGCCCGACTAGCGGGGACTTACAATGAGCAGTTCTTC. This sequence encodes CASSARLAGTYNEQFF.

The rearrangement uses TRBV19 and TRBJ2-7; D not resolved. Germline V lookup: CDR1 LNHDA, CDR2 SQIVND (reference sequence). The CDR3 totals 14 residues. V lost 1 base and J lost 1, with 8 bases in between. CDR3 coding DNA: TGTGCCAGTAGTATAGCAGGTCCTTCCTACGAGCAGTACTTC. This translates into CASSIAGPSYEQYF.

The chain recombines TRBV5-5 with TRBJ1-3; 9 bases map to TRBD1. CDR3 length: 15 residues. CDR1 is SGHKS, CDR2 YYEKEE, per germline (reference sequence). V lost 3 bases to trimming and J lost 4 bases; unmatched junction nucleotides: 5. CDR3 in DNA: TGTGCCAGCAGCTCGGGACAGGGAGCCGGAAACACCATATATTTT. It encodes CASSSGQGAGNTIYF.

This clone occurred once. This rearrangement joins TRBV6-1 to TRBJ1-5; D is unresolved. The CDR3 has 14 amino acids. CDR1 MNHNS and CDR2 SASEGT come from the germline V gene. The V gene lost 10 bases and the J gene lost 2 bases, with 15 bases spanning the gap. The CDR3: CATTGRAGNQPQHF. The CDR3 DNA reads TGTGCCACCACCGGACGGGCGGGCAATCAGCCCCAGCATTTT.